Listed here are 17 T cell receptor beta chains from one sample, sequenced in a study of CD8+CD57+ T cells in acquired aplastic anemia. By flow cytometry, patients selected for sequencing had shown an expansion of CD8+CD57+ cells. TCR beta VDJ and CDR3 profiles were obtained from a genomic DNA template. TCRdb independently ran MiXCR on the reads; one entry per CDR3 protein. This table has hundreds of thousands of distinct CDR3 sequences, around 32% appearing once. The sequenced sample consisted of sorted CD4+, CD8+, or CD8+CD57+ T cells (not recorded which) from PBMCs. These receptors were obtained from a human donor with aplastic anemia.

The chain combines TRBV9 with TRBJ1-2; 8 bases map to TRBD1. The CDR3 sequence is 12 residues long. Germline CDR1 reads SGDLS; CDR2 reads YYNGEE. CDR3 DNA sequence: TGTGCAGCAACAGGGGGTGGCTATGGCTACACCTTC. This encodes CAATGGGYGYTF.

The rearrangement links TRBV5-1 to TRBJ2-7; 7 bases align to TRBD1. Trimming at V came to 5 bases and at J to 5 bases, leaving 7 bases not matched to a gene. Germline CDR1 reads SGHRS; CDR2 reads YFSETQ. The CDR3 is made up of 13 amino acids. CDR3: CASRPTQGDEQYF. The CDR3 DNA is TGCGCCAGCAGACCTACCCAGGGGGACGAGCAGTACTTC.

The V and J genes are TRBV7-2 and TRBJ1-5; D unresolved. CDR1 SGHTA and CDR2 FQGNSA come from the germline V gene. V was pared by 2 bases and J by 2 bases, with 10 bases between. This CDR3 contains 15 residues. The CDR3 sequence: CASSLRDTGNQPQHF. CDR3 DNA: TGTGCCAGCAGCTTACGTGACACCGGCAATCAGCCCCAGCATTTT.

The chain employs TRBV5-5 and TRBJ2-5; the D gene is possibly TRBD1 (6 bases). Deletions cut 0 bases from V and 7 bases from J, with 16 bases between. The CDR3 spans 15 residues. CDR1 and CDR2 (germline): SGHKS, YYEKEE (reference sequence). CDR3 region: CASSLVGSGVPTQYF. The CDR3 DNA follows: TGTGCCAGCAGCTTGGTCGGGTCAGGGGTGCCGACCCAGTACTTC.

To note about this clonotype: A much larger clone sits a single nucleotide away, making a read error possible. The V call is TRBV20-1, the J call TRBJ2-7; TRBD1 agrees at 9 bases. CDR3 length: 13 amino acids. V trimming: 6 bases; J trimming: 5 bases; junction bases outside the gene matches: 8. Per germline, CDR1 DFQATT and CDR2 SNEGSKA (reference sequence). Here the CDR3 reads CSAGGTGTHEQYF. In DNA, the CDR3 is TGCAGTGCAGGAGGGACAGGGACCCACGAGCAGTACTTC.

The V call is TRBV2, the J call TRBJ2-7; 9 bases agree with TRBD1. Losses at the gene ends were 1 base for V and 2 bases for J; bases not matched to a gene: 12. This CDR3 has 18 residues. Germline V gene data show CDR1 as SNHLY and CDR2 as FYNNEI. CDR3 coding DNA: TGTGCCAGCAGTGAAGGTCTCGTAAGGACAGGGGTGACCTACGAGCAGTACTTC. Its protein is CASSEGLVRTGVTYEQYF.

This clonotype appeared a single time. The chain employs TRBV15 and TRBJ1-1; 9 positions agree with TRBD1. The CDR3 is 16 amino acids. Germline V CDR1 and CDR2: LNHNV, YYDKDF (reference sequence). The V and J ends lost 3 bases and 1 base, in that order; junction bases with no gene match: 6. CDR3 sequence (DNA): TGTGCCACCAGCAGGCCGGGACAGGGAAGGAACACTGAAGCTTTCTTT. Protein sequence: CATSRPGQGRNTEAFF.

The chain couples TRBV5-1 to TRBJ1-1; unclear D gene. V shed 8 bases and J shed 0 bases, with 11 bases lying between them. This CDR3 has 13 amino acids. Germline CDR1 and CDR2: SGHRS and YFSETQ. The CDR3 loop reads CASRRVMNTEAFF. Here the CDR3 DNA reads TGCGCCAGTAGGCGGGTCATGAACACTGAAGCTTTCTTT.

This clonotype was detected many times. This chain joins TRBV7-3 and TRBJ1-6, with D uncertain. The ends were cut back, 3 bases at V and 1 base at J, with 7 bases in the middle. This CDR3 has 15 residues. The germline CDR1 and CDR2 sequences are SGHTA and FQGTGA. The CDR3 sequence: CASSFGRSYNSPLHF. As DNA, the CDR3 is TGTGCCAGCAGCTTCGGGAGGTCCTATAATTCACCCCTCCACTTT.

The V call is TRBV5-1, the J call TRBJ2-3; 8 bases map to TRBD2. The CDR3 has 17 residues. V gave up 2 bases and J gave up 3 bases; unmatched junction bases: 11. Germline CDR1 and CDR2: SGHRS and YFSETQ. In DNA form, the CDR3 reads TGCGCCAGCAGCTTAGGAGGCAGCGGGAGAGAGACAGATACGCAGTATTTT. Protein: CASSLGGSGRETDTQYF.

The table lists this clonotype with a few counts. The chain employs TRBV4-3 and TRBJ1-4, with TRBD1 as a possible D gene (6 bases). This CDR3 is 17 amino acids long. The V and J ends lost 0 bases and 3 bases respectively, with 14 bases between them. CDR1 LGHNA and CDR2 YSLEER come from the germline V gene. CDR3 sequence (DNA): TGCGCCAGCAGCCAAGAGTTAGGGGGACCCTCTAATGAAAAACTGTTTTTT. This encodes CASSQELGGPSNEKLFF.

This clonotype was recorded a few times. The chain employs TRBV6-6 and TRBJ1-1; tentative D call: TRBD1 (6 bases). Germline values: CDR1 MNHNY, CDR2 SVGAGI (reference sequence). The V end lost 2 bases, the J end lost 6 bases, and 13 bases lay between the germline ends. The CDR3 contains 14 residues. The CDR3 DNA sequence: TGTGCCAGCAGTTACGAGGGGGTGAAGGCTGAAGCTTTCTTT. Its protein is CASSYEGVKAEAFF.

This chain connects TRBV19 to TRBJ2-4; D is ambiguous. Germline loops: CDR1 LNHDA, CDR2 SQIVND (reference sequence). The germline V and J ends were trimmed by 5 bases and 0 bases, with 11 bases remaining between them. The length of the CDR3 is 15 residues. The CDR3 nucleotides are TGTGCCAGTAGTGACCTACAGATAGCCAAAAACATTCAGTACTTC. The encoded protein is CASSDLQIAKNIQYF. The whole variable domain, remainder taken from reference TRBV19 and TRBJ2-4, is DGGITQSPKYLFRKEGQNVTLSCEQNLNHDAMYWYRQDPGQGLRLIYYSQIVNDFQKGDIAEGYSVSREKKESFPLTVTSAQKNPTAFYLCASSDLQIAKNIQYFGAGTRLSVL.

Notes on this clonotype: This sequence may be a read error, since a much larger clone differs from it by one base. The V gene is TRBV20-1, the J gene TRBJ1-1; 8 nucleotides agree with TRBD1. This CDR3 spans 13 amino acids. In germline, CDR1 is DFQATT, CDR2 SNEGSKA (reference sequence). The CDR3 coding sequence is TGCAATGCTAGAGAGATCGGGACAGGAGAAGCTTTCTTT. Translated: CNAREIGTGEAFF.

This clonotype has just a few counts. The junction shows a germline mismatch at one end, possibly a read error. This chain links TRBV20-1 with TRBJ2-1; possible D gene TRBD2, 5 bases. Germline V CDR1 and CDR2: DFQATT, SNEGSKA (reference sequence). The CDR3 runs 14 residues. The CDR3, as DNA: TGCAGTGCTAGAGATCTCCGGGGTCGGAATGAGCGGTTCTTC. Its translation: CSARDLRGRNERFF.

The table lists this clonotype with a count of one. The chain links TRBV12-3 or TRBV12-4 to TRBJ2-1; D uncertain. V lost 0 bases, J lost 8 bases, and 8 bases lay in between. The CDR3 spans 13 residues. This CDR3 is CASSLATNDEQFF. The CDR3 region has the DNA TGTGCCAGCAGTTTAGCGACCAACGATGAGCAGTTCTTC.

This clonotype was observed a few times. The J gene is TRBJ1-4, the V gene TRBV14; D is unclear. Germline assignment: CDR1 SGHDN and CDR2 FVKESK. Trimming removed 2 bases from V and 5 bases from J, with 9 bases in between. The length of the CDR3 is 14 residues. CDR3 region: CASSQIQMNEKLFF. CDR3 nucleotides: TGTGCCAGCAGCCAAATCCAGATGAATGAAAAACTGTTTTTT.